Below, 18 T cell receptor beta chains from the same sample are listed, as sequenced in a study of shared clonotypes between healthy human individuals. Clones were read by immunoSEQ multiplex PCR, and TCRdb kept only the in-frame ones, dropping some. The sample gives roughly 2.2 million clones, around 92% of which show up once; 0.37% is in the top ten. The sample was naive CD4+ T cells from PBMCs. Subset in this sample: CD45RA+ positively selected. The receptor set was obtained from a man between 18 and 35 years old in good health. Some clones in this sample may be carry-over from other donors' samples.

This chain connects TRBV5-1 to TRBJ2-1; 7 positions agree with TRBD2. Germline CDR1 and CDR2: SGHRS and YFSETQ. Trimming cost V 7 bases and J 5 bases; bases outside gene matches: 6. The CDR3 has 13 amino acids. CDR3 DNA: TGCGCCAGCGGACTAGGACGAAACAATGAGCAGTTCTTC. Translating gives CASGLGRNNEQFF.

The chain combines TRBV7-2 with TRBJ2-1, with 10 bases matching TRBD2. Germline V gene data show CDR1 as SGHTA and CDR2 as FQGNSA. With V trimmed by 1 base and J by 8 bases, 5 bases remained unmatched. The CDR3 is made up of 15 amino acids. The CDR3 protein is CASSLDGTSVDEQFF. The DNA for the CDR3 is TGTGCCAGCAGCTTAGACGGGACTAGCGTCGATGAGCAGTTCTTC.

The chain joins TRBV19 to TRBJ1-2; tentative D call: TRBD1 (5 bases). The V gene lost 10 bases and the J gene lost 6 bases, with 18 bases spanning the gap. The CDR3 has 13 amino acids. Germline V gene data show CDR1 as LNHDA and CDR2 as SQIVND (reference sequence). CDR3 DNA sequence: TGTGCCACAAACACCGGAAGGGGAGATGGCTACACCTTC. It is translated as CATNTGRGDGYTF.

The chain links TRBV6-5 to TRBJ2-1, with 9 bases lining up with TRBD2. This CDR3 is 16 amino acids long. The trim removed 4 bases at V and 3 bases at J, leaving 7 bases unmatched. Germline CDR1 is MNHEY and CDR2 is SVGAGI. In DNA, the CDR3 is TGTGCCAGCAGTTCCACGGGAGCGGGAGGCTACAATGAGCAGTTCTTC. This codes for CASSSTGAGGYNEQFF.

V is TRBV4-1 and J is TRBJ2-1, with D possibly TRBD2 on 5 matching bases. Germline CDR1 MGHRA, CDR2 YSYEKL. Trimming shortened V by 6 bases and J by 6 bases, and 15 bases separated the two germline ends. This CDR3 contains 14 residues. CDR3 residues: CASRGLATTNEQFF. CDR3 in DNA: TGCGCCAGCAGAGGGCTAGCCACAACCAATGAGCAGTTCTTC.

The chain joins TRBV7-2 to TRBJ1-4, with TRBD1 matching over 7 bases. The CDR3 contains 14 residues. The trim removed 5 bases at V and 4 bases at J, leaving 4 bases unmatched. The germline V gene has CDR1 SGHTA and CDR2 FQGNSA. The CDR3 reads CASSPDRDNEKLFF. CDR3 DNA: TGTGCCAGCAGCCCCGACAGGGATAATGAAAAACTGTTTTTT.

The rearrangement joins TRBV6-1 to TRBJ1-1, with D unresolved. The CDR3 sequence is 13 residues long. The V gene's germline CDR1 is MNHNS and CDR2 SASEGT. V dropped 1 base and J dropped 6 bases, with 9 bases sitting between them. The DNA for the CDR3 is TGTGCCAGCAGTGAAGTGAGAGTTTCTGAAGCTTTCTTT. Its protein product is CASSEVRVSEAFF.

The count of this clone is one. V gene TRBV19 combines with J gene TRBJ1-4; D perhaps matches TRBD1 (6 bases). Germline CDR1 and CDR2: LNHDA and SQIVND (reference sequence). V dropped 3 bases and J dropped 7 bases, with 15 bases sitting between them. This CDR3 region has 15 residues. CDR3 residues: CASSMLSGAAEKLFF. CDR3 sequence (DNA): TGTGCCAGTAGTATGTTGTCAGGGGCGGCTGAAAAACTGTTTTTT.

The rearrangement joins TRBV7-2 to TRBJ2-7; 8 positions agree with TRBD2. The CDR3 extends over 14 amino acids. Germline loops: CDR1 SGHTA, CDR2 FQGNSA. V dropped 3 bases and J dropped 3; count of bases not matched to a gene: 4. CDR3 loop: CASSFGSGSYEQYF. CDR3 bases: TGTGCCAGCAGCTTTGGAAGCGGGAGCTACGAGCAGTACTTC.

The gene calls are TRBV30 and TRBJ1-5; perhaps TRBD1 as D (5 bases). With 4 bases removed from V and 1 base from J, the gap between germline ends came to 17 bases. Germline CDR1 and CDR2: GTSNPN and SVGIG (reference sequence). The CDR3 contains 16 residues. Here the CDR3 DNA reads TGTGCCTGGACCGCTCACCCGGGGCCCAGCAATCAGCCCCAGCATTTT. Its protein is CAWTAHPGPSNQPQHF.

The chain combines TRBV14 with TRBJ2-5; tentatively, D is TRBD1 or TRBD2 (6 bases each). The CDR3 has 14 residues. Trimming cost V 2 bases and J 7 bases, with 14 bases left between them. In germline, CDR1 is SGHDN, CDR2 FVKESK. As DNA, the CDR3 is TGTGCCAGCAGCCAATCGGGGGCGCGGGGGACCCAGTACTTC. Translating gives CASSQSGARGTQYF.

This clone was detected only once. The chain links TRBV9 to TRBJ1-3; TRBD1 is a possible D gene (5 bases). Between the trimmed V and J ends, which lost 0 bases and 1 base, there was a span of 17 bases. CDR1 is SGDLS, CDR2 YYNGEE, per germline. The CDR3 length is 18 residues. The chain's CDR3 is CASSVGMGVRRSGNTIYF. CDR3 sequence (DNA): TGTGCCAGCAGCGTAGGTATGGGGGTACGGAGGTCTGGAAACACCATATATTTT. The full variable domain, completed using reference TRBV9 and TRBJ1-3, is DSGVTQTPKHLITATGQRVTLRCSPRSGDLSVYWYQQSLDQGLQFLIQYYNGEERAKGNILERFSAQQFPDLHSELNLSSLELGDSALYFCASSVGMGVRRSGNTIYFGEGSWLTVV.

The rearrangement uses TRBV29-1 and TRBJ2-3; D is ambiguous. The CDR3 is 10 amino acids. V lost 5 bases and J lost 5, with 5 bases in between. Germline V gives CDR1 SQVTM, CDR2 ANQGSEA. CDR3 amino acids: CSVQGDTQYF. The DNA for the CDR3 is TGCAGCGTTCAAGGAGATACGCAGTATTTT.

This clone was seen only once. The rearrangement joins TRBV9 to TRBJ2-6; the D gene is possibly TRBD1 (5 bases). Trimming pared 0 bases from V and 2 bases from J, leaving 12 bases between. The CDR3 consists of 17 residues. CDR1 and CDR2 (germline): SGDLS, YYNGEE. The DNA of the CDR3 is TGTGCCAGCAGCGTAGATCGCCAGGGTGCTGGGGCCAACGTCCTGACTTTC. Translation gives CASSVDRQGAGANVLTF.

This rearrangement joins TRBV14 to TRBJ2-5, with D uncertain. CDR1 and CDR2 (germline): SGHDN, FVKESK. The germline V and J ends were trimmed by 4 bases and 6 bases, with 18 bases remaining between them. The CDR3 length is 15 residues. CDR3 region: CASSPTNVSPKTQYF. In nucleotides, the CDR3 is TGTGCCAGCAGCCCTACTAACGTTAGTCCCAAGACCCAGTACTTC.

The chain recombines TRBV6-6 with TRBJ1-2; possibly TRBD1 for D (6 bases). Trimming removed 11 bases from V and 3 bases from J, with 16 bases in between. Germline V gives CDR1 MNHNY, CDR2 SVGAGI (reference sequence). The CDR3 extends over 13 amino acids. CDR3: CAGRGGADYGYTF. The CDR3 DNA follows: TGTGCCGGCCGGGGGGGCGCGGACTATGGCTACACCTTC.

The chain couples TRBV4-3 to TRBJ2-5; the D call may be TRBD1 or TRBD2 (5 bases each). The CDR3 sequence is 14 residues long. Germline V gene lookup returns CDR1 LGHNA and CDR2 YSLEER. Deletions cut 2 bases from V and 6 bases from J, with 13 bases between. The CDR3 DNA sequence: TGCGCCAGCAGCCAAAAGGTGGGGACGCAGACCCAGTACTTC. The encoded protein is CASSQKVGTQTQYF.

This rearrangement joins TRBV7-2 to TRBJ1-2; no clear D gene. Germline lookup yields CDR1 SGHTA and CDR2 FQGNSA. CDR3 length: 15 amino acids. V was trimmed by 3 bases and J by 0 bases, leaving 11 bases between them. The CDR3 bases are TGTGCCAGCAGCTTGACCGGACGGACTAACTATGGCTACACCTTC. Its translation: CASSLTGRTNYGYTF. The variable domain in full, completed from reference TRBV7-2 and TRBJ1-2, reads GAGVSQSPSNKVTEKGKDVELRCDPISGHTALYWYRQSLGQGLEFLIYFQGNSAPDKSGLPSDRFSAERTGGSVSTLTIQRTQQEDSAVYLCASSLTGRTNYGYTFGSGTRLTVV.